These T cell receptor beta chains were read from a single sample in a study of cytomegalovirus exposure and HLA in healthy donors. Sequencing used immunoSEQ multiplex PCR; TCRdb keeps in-frame clones, though not all of them. In the table there are over 120,000 clones, around 82% of which are singletons. Sequenced: PBMCs. The receptor source for this set is a female donor in good health and CMV-seronegative. The CDR3 runs from the conserved cysteine through the conserved F or W. A D gene is named only where the DNA matches it firmly. Rows give clone size only sometimes, using once, few, many, or a class for an expanded clone.

D | size | J | length | V | DNA | CDR3
TRBD2 | few | TRBJ2-1 | 17 | TRBV5-4 | TGTGCCAGCAGCTTTTCGACTAGCGGGAGACTACTCAATGAGCAGTTCTTC | CASSFSTSGRLLNEQFF
- | - | TRBJ2-1 | 16 | TRBV5-1 | TGCGCCAGCAGCCCCCGAAGTGAGACTAGTCGCAATGAGCAGTTCTTC | CASSPRSETSRNEQFF
- | - | TRBJ1-5 | 14 | TRBV6-1 | TGTGCCAGCAGCCGAGACAGGAGGAGTCAGCCCCAGCATTTT | CASSRDRRSQPQHF
- | - | TRBJ1-2 | 14 | TRBV4-2 | TGTGCCAGCAGCCAATTCATACAGGGCTTTGGCTACACCTTC | CASSQFIQGFGYTF
- | - | TRBJ2-3 | 11 | TRBV6-5 | TGTGCCACACGGGATATAGATACGCAGTATTTT | CATRDIDTQYF
- | few | TRBJ1-1 | 14 | TRBV6-1 | TGTGCCAGCAGTGAAAACTCCCTAGGCACTGAAGCTTTCTTT | CASSENSLGTEAFF
- | - | TRBJ1-2 | 15 | TRBV4-1 | TGCGCCAGCAGCCAAGTAGCCCGGGATCGACGGGGCTACACCTTC | CASSQVARDRRGYTF
TRBD1 | once | TRBJ2-1 | 15 | TRBV5-1 | TGCGCCAGCAGCTTGGCGGACAGGGCCTACAATGAGCAGTTCTTC | CASSLADRAYNEQFF
- | - | TRBJ1-2 | 15 | TRBV5-1 | TGCGCCAGCAGCTTGGTAGGAGGGGAAGGCTATGGCTACACCTTC | CASSLVGGEGYGYTF
- | - | TRBJ2-7 | 15 | TRBV15 | TGTGCCACCAGCAGAGACCCAGGGTTGACCTACGAGCAGTACTTC | CATSRDPGLTYEQYF
- | - | TRBJ1-4 | 14 | TRBV19 | TGTGCCAGTAGTCACAGGGCAACTAATGAAAAACTGTTTTTT | CASSHRATNEKLFF
TRBD1 | - | TRBJ1-6 | 16 | TRBV4-3 | TGCGCCAGCAGCCAAGAAACGGGACAGCGTTTTTCACCCCTCCACTTT | CASSQETGQRFSPLHF
TRBD2 | - | TRBJ2-1 | 16 | TRBV4-1 | TGCGCCAGCAGCCAAGAAGAGCTAGCGGGATTCAATGAGCAGTTCTTC | CASSQEELAGFNEQFF
TRBD2 | - | TRBJ2-3 | 14 | TRBV4-2 | TGTGCCAGCAGCCAGGGACTAAGCACAGATACGCAGTATTTT | CASSQGLSTDTQYF
TRBD1 | - | TRBJ1-2 | 14 | TRBV28 | TGTGCCAGCAGTTCAGGACAGGGGATCAGAGGCTACACCTTC | CASSSGQGIRGYTF
- | - | TRBJ2-5 | 15 | TRBV7-9 | TGTGCCAGCAGCTTTAATGGACCTGGAGGAGAGACCCAGTACTTC | CASSFNGPGGETQYF
TRBD2 | - | TRBJ2-5 | 13 | TRBV19 | TGTGCCAGTAGTCCCACTAGCGGGGGGACCCAGTACTTC | CASSPTSGGTQYF